Below are 20 T cell receptor beta chains sequenced from a single sample in a study of cytomegalovirus exposure and HLA in healthy donors. PCR primers comprised 60 Vbeta and 13 Jbeta primers. The table came from immunoSEQ multiplex PCR; TCRdb's copy has only in-frame clones and leaves some out. The sample totals 150,000 to 200,000 clones; its top ten clones hold 2.1%. Material: PBMCs. Receptors originate from a man aged 25-40 years in good health and CMV-seronegative.

This chain links TRBV28 with TRBJ1-1; tentative D call: TRBD1 (5 bases). CDR1 is MDHEN and CDR2 is SYDVKM in the germline V gene. CDR3 size: 13 residues. V dropped 5 bases and J dropped 7 bases, with 14 bases sitting between them. The CDR3 DNA follows: TGTGCCAGCAGTCATCGGGGGACGGTTGAAGCTTTCTTT. Its protein is CASSHRGTVEAFF.

The CDR3 coding sequence is TGTGCCAGCAGCTTGTGGCAGGGGGACATGAACACTGAAGCTTTCTTT. Amino acid sequence: CASSLWQGDMNTEAFF. The chain joins TRBV5-4 to TRBJ1-1; 7 nucleotides line up with TRBD1. Germline V gives CDR1 SGHNT, CDR2 YYREEE (reference sequence). After removal of 1 base from V and 0 bases from J, the junction contained 6 bases not matched to a gene. This CDR3 contains 16 residues.

The rearrangement uses TRBV7-9 and TRBJ1-5, with D possibly TRBD1 on 5 matching bases. The V gene lost 6 bases and the J gene lost 2 bases, with 11 bases spanning the gap. Looked up from germline, CDR1 is SEHNR and CDR2 is FQNEAQ (reference sequence). This CDR3 comprises 14 residues. The CDR3 coding sequence is TGTGCCAGCAGTGTGGGGGGTGGCAATCAGCCCCAGCATTTT. Translation gives CASSVGGGNQPQHF.

The chain is built from TRBV7-9 and TRBJ1-1, with unresolved D. From germline, CDR1 is SEHNR and CDR2 FQNEAQ (reference sequence). V gave up 1 base and J gave up 10 bases, with 7 bases separating them. This CDR3 has 11 amino acids. CDR3 in amino acids: CASSLEAGAFF. The CDR3 nucleotides are TGTGCCAGCAGCTTAGAGGCGGGAGCTTTCTTT.

The V and J genes are TRBV5-4 and TRBJ2-1, with a tentative D call TRBD2 (7 bases). The CDR3 has 15 residues. From germline, CDR1 is SGHNT and CDR2 YYREEE (reference sequence). Trimming cost V 4 bases and J 5 bases, with 16 bases left between them. The CDR3 loop reads CASSPRGGQNNEQFF. In DNA, the CDR3 is TGTGCCAGCAGCCCGAGGGGGGGGCAAAACAATGAGCAGTTCTTC.

The chain couples TRBV19 to TRBJ2-1; no firm D call. Trimming pared 1 base from V and 5 bases from J, leaving 9 bases between. The germline CDR1 and CDR2 sequences are LNHDA and SQIVND (reference sequence). The CDR3 has 14 residues. The CDR3 region has the DNA TGTGCCAGTAGTATAGTTGAAGAGAACAATGAGCAGTTCTTC. It is translated as CASSIVEENNEQFF.

The chain couples TRBV9 to TRBJ1-2, with D perhaps matching TRBD1 (5 bases). Trimming stripped 4 bases from V and 5 bases from J, with 15 bases between. The CDR3 is made up of 14 amino acids. Germline CDR1 reads SGDLS; CDR2 reads YYNGEE. The CDR3 here is CASSPPTALYGYTF. The CDR3 coding sequence is TGTGCCAGCAGCCCCCCGACAGCTCTTTATGGCTACACCTTC. The full variable domain, its missing parts supplied by reference TRBV9 and TRBJ1-2, is DSGVTQTPKHLITATGQRVTLRCSPRSGDLSVYWYQQSLDQGLQFLIQYYNGEERAKGNILERFSAQQFPDLHSELNLSSLELGDSALYFCASSPPTALYGYTFGSGTRLTVV.

The rearrangement links TRBV16 to TRBJ2-7; D possibly corresponds to TRBD1 (6 bases). Germline V CDR1 and CDR2: KGHSY, FQNENV. The CDR3 sequence is 14 residues long. V lost 2 bases and J 2 bases, leaving 10 bases between the germline ends. This CDR3 reads CASSQVGDTYEQYF. The CDR3 region has the DNA TGTGCCAGCAGCCAAGTGGGGGACACCTACGAGCAGTACTTC.

This chain connects TRBV10-1 to TRBJ2-5; tentative D call: TRBD1 (6 bases). V lost 6 bases and J 4 bases, leaving 12 bases between the germline ends. Per the germline V gene, CDR1 is WNHNN and CDR2 is SYGVQD (reference sequence). The CDR3 is 13 amino acids. CDR3 coding DNA: TGCGCCAGCAGAGACAGGATCCCAGAGACCCAGTACTTC. This gives the protein CASRDRIPETQYF.

The chain links TRBV5-4 to TRBJ2-7; TRBD1 is a possible D gene (5 bases). The CDR3 is made up of 14 amino acids. Trimming left V 4 bases short and J 4 bases short, with 15 bases between. Germline-derived CDR1 and CDR2 are SGHNT and YYREEE (reference sequence). The CDR3 nucleotides are TGTGCCAGCAGCCTAGGTGACAGAGATTACGAGCAGTACTTC. Translation: CASSLGDRDYEQYF.

The chain is built from TRBV4-1 and TRBJ1-5; D may be TRBD1 (5 bases). This CDR3 is 22 amino acids long. The ends were cut back, 3 bases at V and 2 bases at J, with 32 bases in the middle. CDR1 and CDR2 from the germline V gene are MGHRA and YSYEKL. CDR3 sequence: CASSQVCAGTNNVLIGNQPQHF. CDR3 DNA sequence: TGCGCCAGCAGCCAGGTATGTGCAGGGACTAATAATGTTCTAATAGGCAATCAGCCCCAGCATTTT.

This chain joins TRBV29-1 and TRBJ2-7; 7 nucleotides line up with TRBD2. The CDR3 covers 13 residues. Germline loops: CDR1 SQVTM, CDR2 ANQGSEA. J gave up 2 bases and V 2 bases, and 3 bases lay outside the gene matches. CDR3: CSVELAGAYEQYF. The CDR3 DNA reads TGCAGCGTTGAACTCGCGGGGGCCTACGAGCAGTACTTC.

The chain links TRBV6-5 to TRBJ2-2; a weak D match, TRBD2 (6 bases). Trimming took off 6 bases at V and 1 base at J, with 12 bases between the two ends. Germline CDR1 and CDR2: MNHEY and SVGAGI. CDR3 length equals 15 residues. CDR3 coding DNA: TGTGCCAGCAGAAAGACTAGTTTGAACACCGGGGAGCTGTTTTTT. It is translated as CASRKTSLNTGELFF.

This chain joins TRBV2 and TRBJ1-5; a possible D gene is TRBD1 (6 bases). V was clipped by 5 bases and J by 4 bases, with 12 bases between them. The CDR3 spans 14 residues. CDR1 is SNHLY, CDR2 FYNNEI, per germline. CDR3 residues: CASSSGTLNQPQHF. The CDR3 DNA is TGTGCCAGCAGTAGTGGGACACTTAATCAGCCCCAGCATTTT.

The rearrangement links TRBV27 to TRBJ1-1; possible D gene TRBD1, 6 bases. The CDR3 runs to 16 residues. V lost 6 bases to trimming and J lost 1 base, with 18 bases between them. Germline values: CDR1 MNHEY, CDR2 SMNVEV (reference sequence). The CDR3 sequence: CASSSTGYQKNTEAFF. DNA for the CDR3: TGTGCCAGCAGCTCAACAGGGTATCAGAAGAACACTGAAGCTTTCTTT.

The chain has TRBV7-9 and TRBJ2-5; possibly TRBD2 for D (7 bases). V was shortened by 2 bases and J by 4 bases, with 11 bases between the two germline ends. The length of the CDR3 is 14 residues. Germline lookup yields CDR1 SEHNR and CDR2 FQNEAQ (reference sequence). This CDR3 is CASSLSGGRETQYF. The DNA of the CDR3 is TGTGCCAGCAGCTTATCGGGGGGCCGAGAGACCCAGTACTTC.

The V gene is TRBV5-4, the J gene TRBJ1-6, with 8 bases lining up with TRBD1. Germline CDR1 is SGHNT and CDR2 is YYREEE (reference sequence). The CDR3 runs 15 residues. Trimming took 3 bases from V and 5 from J; bases not matched to a gene: 4. The CDR3 DNA is TGTGCCAGCAGCTCACAGGGGGGAAATAATTCACCCCTCCACTTT. Translated: CASSSQGGNNSPLHF.

The chain has TRBV6-1 and TRBJ2-1; maybe TRBD1 (5 bases). The CDR3 consists of 15 residues. Germline V lookup: CDR1 MNHNS, CDR2 SASEGT. V was clipped by 6 bases and J by 3 bases, with 15 bases between them. The CDR3 loop reads CASRPRPTDYNEQFF. The DNA of the CDR3 is TGTGCCAGCAGGCCCAGACCGACAGACTACAATGAGCAGTTCTTC.

The J gene is TRBJ1-2, the V gene TRBV27; D perhaps matches TRBD1 (6 bases). The CDR3 consists of 14 residues. Germline CDR1 is MNHEY and CDR2 is SMNVEV (reference sequence). Trimming left V 6 bases short and J 4 bases short, with 15 bases between. CDR3 sequence: CASSQTGHGYGYTF. As DNA, the CDR3 is TGTGCCAGCAGCCAAACAGGGCACGGCTATGGCTACACCTTC.

This chain uses TRBV5-4 with TRBJ1-1, with TRBD1 matching 7 bases. The CDR3 runs 15 residues. The germline V gene has CDR1 SGHNT and CDR2 YYREEE (reference sequence). The trim removed 0 bases at V and 0 bases at J, leaving 2 bases unmatched. CDR3 in DNA: TGTGCCAGCAGCTTGGGGACAGGATTGAACACTGAAGCTTTCTTT. It is translated as CASSLGTGLNTEAFF. Using reference TRBV5-4 and TRBJ1-1 for the parts outside the CDR3, the full variable domain is ETGVTQSPTHLIKTRGQQVTLRCSSQSGHNTVSWYQQALGQGPQFIFQYYREEENGRGNFPPRFSGLQFPNYSSELNVNALELDDSALYLCASSLGTGLNTEAFFGQGTRLTVV.